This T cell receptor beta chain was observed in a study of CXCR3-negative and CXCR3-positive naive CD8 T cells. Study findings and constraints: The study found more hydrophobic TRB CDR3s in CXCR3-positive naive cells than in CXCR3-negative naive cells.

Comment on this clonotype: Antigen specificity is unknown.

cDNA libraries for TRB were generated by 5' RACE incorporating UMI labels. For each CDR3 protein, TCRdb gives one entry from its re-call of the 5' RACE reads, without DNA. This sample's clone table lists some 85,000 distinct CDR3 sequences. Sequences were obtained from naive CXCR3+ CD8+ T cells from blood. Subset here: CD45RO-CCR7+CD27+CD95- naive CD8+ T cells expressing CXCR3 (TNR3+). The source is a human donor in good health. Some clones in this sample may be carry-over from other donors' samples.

CDR3 amino acids: CSAREAGWREQFF. The rearrangement joins TRBV20-1 to TRBJ2-1; TCRdb selects TRBD2, and the lack of DNA leaves this call unchecked. Per germline, CDR1 DFQATT and CDR2 SNEGSKA (reference sequence). The CDR3 runs 13 residues.